This is a list of T cell receptor beta chains from one sample in a study of OX40 agonist ivuxolimab in advanced cancers. Clones were sequenced by immunoSEQ multiplex PCR, and TCRdb holds only the in-frame ones, with some missing. The sample carries some 74,000 clones, 80% to 95% recorded once. The sequences come from CD4+ or CD8+ T cells sorted from blood, collected in a trial of the OX40 agonist ivuxolimab. Receptor source: an adult with an advanced solid tumor such as melanoma, head and neck, liver or kidney cancer. Each CDR3 is given with its conserved first and last residue. Fields, in order: clone size, D gene, J gene, V gene, CDR3 protein, CDR3 DNA. The D gene is left open where the match is weak. The listing skips clone size in some rows; elsewhere it reads once, few, many or a size class.

NA | NA | TRBJ2-1 | TRBV28 | CASISPGAYYNEQFF | TGTGCCAGCATCTCCCCGGGGGCCTACTACAATGAGCAGTTCTTC
NA | TRBD2 | TRBJ2-1 | TRBV7-3 | CASSLTAGEVEQFF | TGTGCCAGCAGCTTAACGGCGGGAGAAGTTGAGCAGTTCTTC
NA | NA | TRBJ1-1 | TRBV14 | CASSQDLDSEAFF | TGTGCCAGCAGCCAAGATCTGGATTCTGAAGCTTTCTTT
NA | TRBD1 | TRBJ1-5 | TRBV19 | CASSAIPGQNQPQHF | TGTGCCAGTAGTGCTATTCCGGGACAGAATCAGCCCCAGCATTTT
NA | NA | TRBJ1-1 | TRBV25-1 | CASSELQDAGAFF | TGTGCCAGCAGTGAATTACAGGACGCCGGAGCTTTCTTT
few | NA | TRBJ1-2 | TRBV6-4 | CASSVGVGNYGYTF | TGTGCCAGCAGTGTTGGGGTTGGGAACTATGGCTACACCTTC
NA | NA | TRBJ2-1 | TRBV6-1 | CASSEALLAGVNEQFF | TGTGCCAGCAGTGAAGCGCTATTGGCAGGCGTTAATGAGCAGTTCTTC
NA | NA | TRBJ2-2 | TRBV4-1 | CASSQDLNTGELFF | TGCGCCAGCAGCCAAGATCTGAACACCGGGGAGCTGTTTTTT
NA | TRBD2 | TRBJ2-3 | TRBV5-1 | CASSFSSGRSTDTQYF | TGCGCCAGCAGCTTCTCTAGCGGGAGGAGCACAGATACGCAGTATTTT
few | TRBD1 | TRBJ2-1 | TRBV5-1 | CASSLGDRSYNEQFF | TGCGCCAGCAGCTTGGGGGACAGGTCCTACAATGAGCAGTTCTTC
NA | NA | TRBJ1-2 | TRBV6-1 | CASSDGDRNYGYTF | TGTGCCAGCAGTGACGGGGACCGCAACTATGGCTACACCTTC
NA | TRBD2 | TRBJ2-2 | TRBV5-1 | CASSPWGGGATGELFF | TGCGCCAGCAGCCCTTGGGGGGGTGGCGCCACCGGGGAGCTGTTTTTT
once | NA | TRBJ2-1 | TRBV7-9 | CASSLLALSYNEQFF | TGTGCCAGCAGCTTACTCGCCCTCTCCTACAATGAGCAGTTCTTC
NA | TRBD2 | TRBJ2-3 | TRBV7-3 | CASSLLPSGSTDTQYF | TGTGCCAGCAGCCTCCTCCCTAGCGGTAGCACAGATACGCAGTATTTT
NA | NA | TRBJ2-7 | TRBV28 | CASSLSDVGYEQYF | TGTGCCAGCAGTTTGTCGGACGTTGGCTACGAGCAGTACTTC
NA | NA | TRBJ1-2 | TRBV6-6 | CASRYPIQGLPYGYTF | TGTGCCAGCAGGTACCCAATACAGGGTCTGCCGTATGGCTACACCTTC
NA | NA | TRBJ1-1 | TRBV29-1 | CSVAPEAFF | TGCAGCGTTGCGCCGGAAGCTTTCTTT
NA | NA | TRBJ2-7 | TRBV11-2 | CASSLRGGSSYEQYF | TGTGCCAGCAGCTTACGGGGCGGCAGCTCCTACGAGCAGTACTTC
NA | TRBD1 | TRBJ2-7 | TRBV29-1 | CSVFLRDRGYEQYF | TGCAGCGTTTTTCTCCGGGACAGGGGGTACGAGCAGTACTTC
NA | NA | TRBJ2-3 | TRBV19 | CASSIPYTDTQYF | TGTGCCAGTAGTATCCCGTACACAGATACGCAGTATTTT
NA | TRBD2 | TRBJ2-2 | TRBV5-1 | CASSPSGTSGIATGELFF | TGCGCCAGCAGCCCGTCCGGGACTAGCGGGATCGCCACCGGGGAGCTGTTTTTT
NA | NA | TRBJ2-7 | TRBV28 | CASSPQWQVVSEQYF | TGTGCCAGCAGTCCCCAGTGGCAGGTTGTTAGCGAGCAGTACTTC